The 18 T cell receptor beta chains below were found in one sample sequenced in a study of shared clonotypes between healthy human individuals. TCRdb keeps only in-frame clones here, not all; method: immunoSEQ multiplex PCR. The table has over a million clones, about 98.5% seen once. The sample comprised naive CD4+ T cells sorted from blood. Subset noted: CD45RA+ positively selected. These receptor sequences come from a man in his thirties or forties in good health.

The V call is TRBV6-5, the J call TRBJ2-1; D remains unclear. The V gene lost 2 bases and the J gene lost 6 bases, with 14 bases spanning the gap. Per the germline V gene, CDR1 is MNHEY and CDR2 is SVGAGI. The CDR3 has 15 residues. The CDR3 here is CASSYTLVSLNEQFF. The CDR3 nucleotides read TGTGCCAGCAGTTACACGCTAGTATCGCTCAATGAGCAGTTCTTC.

The V gene is TRBV27, the J gene TRBJ1-4; 7 positions agree with TRBD1. The CDR3 is made up of 14 amino acids. V was clipped by 6 bases and J by 7 bases; unmatched bases: 8. The germline CDR1 and CDR2 sequences are MNHEY and SMNVEV (reference sequence). Here the CDR3 reads CASRRQGEVEKLFF. The CDR3 bases are TGTGCCAGCAGAAGACAGGGAGAAGTTGAAAAACTGTTTTTT.

This chain links TRBV7-9 with TRBJ2-3; TRBD1 agrees at 7 bases. V lost 5 bases to trimming and J lost 2 bases; unmatched junction nucleotides: 7. The CDR3 consists of 15 residues. Germline values: CDR1 SEHNR, CDR2 FQNEAQ (reference sequence). In DNA form, the CDR3 reads TGTGCCAGCAGCCCACCGGACAGGAACACAGATACGCAGTATTTT. It specifies CASSPPDRNTDTQYF.

This chain links TRBV19 with TRBJ2-7; the match to TRBD1 covers 8 bases. Germline loops: CDR1 LNHDA, CDR2 SQIVND (reference sequence). J was trimmed by 2 bases and V by 6 bases; bases with no gene match: 9. The CDR3 runs to 15 residues. CDR3 nucleotides: TGTGCCAGTAGGATGGGACAGGCCAACACCTACGAGCAGTACTTC. This sequence encodes CASRMGQANTYEQYF. Using reference TRBV19 and TRBJ2-7 for the parts outside the CDR3, the full variable domain is DGGITQSPKYLFRKEGQNVTLSCEQNLNHDAMYWYRQDPGQGLRLIYYSQIVNDFQKGDIAEGYSVSREKKESFPLTVTSAQKNPTAFYLCASRMGQANTYEQYFGPGTRLTVT.

This sequence joins TRBV5-4 and TRBJ1-2; TRBD1 matches 11 bases. CDR3 size: 14 residues. CDR1 is SGHNT, CDR2 YYREEE, per germline (reference sequence). J lost 7 bases, V lost 2 bases, and 4 bases had no gene match. The CDR3 loop is CASSLGQGAVGYTF. The CDR3 DNA reads TGTGCCAGCAGCTTAGGACAGGGGGCTGTTGGCTACACCTTC.

The CDR3 nucleotides read TGTGCCAGCAGTGAGGGGATAGGTCCGGCTATGGGCTACACCTTC. This codes for CASSEGIGPAMGYTF. This sequence joins TRBV6-1 and TRBJ1-2; no definite D call. V lost 3 bases and J lost 8, with 19 bases in between. Germline loops: CDR1 MNHNS, CDR2 SASEGT. The CDR3 consists of 15 residues.

Note on this clone: Distinct nucleotide sequences in the sample also encode this CDR3. The rearrangement links TRBV7-9 to TRBJ2-5; D remains unclear. V dropped 4 bases and J dropped 4 bases, with 4 bases sitting between them. The V gene's germline CDR1 is SEHNR and CDR2 FQNEAQ (reference sequence). The CDR3 consists of 11 residues. CDR3: CASSSSETQYF. The CDR3 DNA follows: TGTGCCAGCAGCTCTTCAGAGACCCAGTACTTC.

The V call is TRBV7-9, the J call TRBJ2-1; 7 bases are a match to TRBD2. With V trimmed by 3 bases and J by 8 bases, 10 bases remained unmatched. CDR3 length equals 15 residues. In germline, CDR1 is SEHNR, CDR2 FQNEAQ (reference sequence). CDR3 loop: CASSFLAAPYDEQFF. CDR3 DNA: TGTGCCAGCAGCTTTCTAGCGGCCCCTTACGATGAGCAGTTCTTC.

J is TRBJ1-5 and V is TRBV9; D not resolved. V was trimmed by 3 bases and J by 10 bases, leaving 14 bases between them. Germline CDR1 reads SGDLS; CDR2 reads YYNGEE. CDR3 length equals 13 residues. The CDR3 reads CASSAAEEGPQHF. The CDR3 nucleotides read TGTGCCAGCAGCGCTGCCGAGGAGGGCCCCCAGCATTTT.

This clone was observed once. The V and J genes are TRBV6-6 and TRBJ1-3, with TRBD1 identical over 9 bases. CDR3 size: 16 residues. Losses at the gene ends were 6 bases for V and 0 bases for J; bases not matched to a gene: 6. CDR1 and CDR2 (germline): MNHNY, SVGAGI (reference sequence). The CDR3 sequence is CASRPNRGLSGNTIYF. For the CDR3, the DNA is TGTGCCAGCAGGCCGAACAGGGGGCTCTCTGGAAACACCATATATTTT.

The chain uses TRBV6-1 and TRBJ2-7; D is unclear. V was clipped by 9 bases and J by 5 bases, with 20 bases between them. The CDR3 has 14 amino acids. Germline V gene lookup returns CDR1 MNHNS and CDR2 SASEGT. The DNA for the CDR3 is TGTGCCAGTTGCGACAAGGCAAGTTCGAACGAGCAGTACTTC. Protein product: CASCDKASSNEQYF.

The rearrangement links TRBV29-1 to TRBJ2-6; D ambiguous. Germline assignment: CDR1 SQVTM and CDR2 ANQGSEA. This CDR3 is 14 amino acids long. Trimming stripped 3 bases from V and 1 base from J, with 7 bases between. The CDR3 loop reads CSVEPSSGANVLTF. In DNA form, the CDR3 reads TGCAGCGTTGAGCCCTCTTCTGGGGCCAACGTCCTGACTTTC. The variable domain in full, with the rest retrieved from reference TRBV29-1 and TRBJ2-6, is SAVISQKPSRDICQRGTSLTIQCQVDSQVTMMFWYRQQPGQSLTLIATANQGSEATYESGFVIDKFPISRPNLTFSTLTVSNMSPEDSSIYLCSVEPSSGANVLTFGAGSRLTVL.

The chain recombines TRBV9 with TRBJ2-1, with D unclear. Germline V gene lookup returns CDR1 SGDLS and CDR2 YYNGEE. This CDR3 has 14 residues. V lost 1 base and J 5 bases, leaving 10 bases between the germline ends. The CDR3 is CASSVKWANNEQFF. CDR3 DNA sequence: TGTGCCAGCAGCGTAAAGTGGGCTAACAATGAGCAGTTCTTC.

The V call is TRBV28, the J call TRBJ2-7; 10 positions agree with TRBD1. V was pared by 3 bases and J by 1 base, with 6 bases of the junction left unmatched. The CDR3 sequence is 16 residues long. Per germline, CDR1 MDHEN and CDR2 SYDVKM. CDR3 DNA sequence: TGTGCCAGCAGTTTCCCGGGACAGGGGAGTTCCTACGAGCAGTACTTC. Its translation: CASSFPGQGSSYEQYF.

The chain uses TRBV14 and TRBJ1-1; 8 nucleotides match TRBD1. Germline values: CDR1 SGHDN, CDR2 FVKESK. The CDR3 runs 16 residues. With 3 bases clipped from V and 1 base from J, the junction kept 7 bases outside the gene matches. The CDR3 DNA reads as TGTGCCAGCAGCCATAGGACAGGGACAGGGAACACTGAAGCTTTCTTT. Protein: CASSHRTGTGNTEAFF. Full variable domain (missing parts from reference TRBV14 and TRBJ1-1): EAGVTQFPSHSVIEKGQTVTLRCDPISGHDNLYWYRRVMGKEIKFLLHFVKESKQDESGMPNNRFLAERTGGTYSTLKVQPAELEDSGVYFCASSHRTGTGNTEAFFGQGTRLTVV.

This clone appeared a few times. The V call is TRBV5-5, the J call TRBJ2-7; D possibly matches TRBD1 or TRBD2 (5 bases each). V gave up 0 bases and J gave up 7 bases, with 17 bases separating them. The CDR3 runs to 15 residues. CDR1 is SGHKS and CDR2 is YYEKEE in the germline V gene (reference sequence). CDR3 loop: CASSLEGPPSREQYF. The CDR3 DNA sequence: TGTGCCAGCAGCTTGGAGGGACCGCCGTCTCGGGAGCAGTACTTC.

This clone was found once. This chain links TRBV6-1 with TRBJ2-1; 9 nucleotides line up with TRBD1. The CDR3 consists of 14 residues. J was trimmed by 8 bases and V by 7 bases; bases with no gene match: 9. CDR1 is MNHNS and CDR2 is SASEGT in the germline V gene. The CDR3 DNA is TGTGCCAGCAAAACCGGGACAGGGATCGATGAGCAGTTCTTC. Translation: CASKTGTGIDEQFF.

The genes are TRBV10-3 and TRBJ2-1; TRBD2 matches 14 bases. This CDR3 is 15 amino acids long. Per germline, CDR1 ENHRY and CDR2 SYGVKD. Germline trimming cut 6 bases from V and 6 bases from J; bases unmatched to any gene: 4. The CDR3 region is CAISPGTSGSNEQFF. The DNA for the CDR3 is TGTGCCATCAGCCCCGGGACTAGCGGGAGCAATGAGCAGTTCTTC.